This TCR beta chain was found in a study of T cells after yellow fever vaccination. About the research overall: Fractions containing few cells were prepared with SMART-Seq v4 Ultra Low Input. Notes on the study in general: Reappearance after the booster was observed for most primary-vaccination clones (more than 95% CD4, almost 90% CD8).

Turning to this clonotype: Its antigen is currently unknown.

For TCR, cDNA came from 5'RACE template switching, which added a universal primer site and UMIs. MiXCR was run by TCRdb on the 5' RACE reads, yielding one entry per CDR3 protein. This sample has about 500,000 distinct CDR3 sequences, with 17% found just once. CDR1 is SGHTA and CDR2 is FQGTGA in the germline V gene. The V end was cut by 1 base, the J end by 4 bases, with 9 bases between. The CDR3 extends over 14 amino acids. This receptor was taken from a man aged 18 to 30 who received the YFV17D yellow fever vaccine. The sequences come from PBMCs, collected 5 days after the first yellow fever vaccination. V usage is TRBV7-3 and J usage is TRBJ2-3; D remains unclear. The CDR3 DNA follows: TGTGCCAGCAGCTTAAATGGGTTCTCAGATACGCAGTATTTT. Amino acid sequence: CASSLNGFSDTQYF.